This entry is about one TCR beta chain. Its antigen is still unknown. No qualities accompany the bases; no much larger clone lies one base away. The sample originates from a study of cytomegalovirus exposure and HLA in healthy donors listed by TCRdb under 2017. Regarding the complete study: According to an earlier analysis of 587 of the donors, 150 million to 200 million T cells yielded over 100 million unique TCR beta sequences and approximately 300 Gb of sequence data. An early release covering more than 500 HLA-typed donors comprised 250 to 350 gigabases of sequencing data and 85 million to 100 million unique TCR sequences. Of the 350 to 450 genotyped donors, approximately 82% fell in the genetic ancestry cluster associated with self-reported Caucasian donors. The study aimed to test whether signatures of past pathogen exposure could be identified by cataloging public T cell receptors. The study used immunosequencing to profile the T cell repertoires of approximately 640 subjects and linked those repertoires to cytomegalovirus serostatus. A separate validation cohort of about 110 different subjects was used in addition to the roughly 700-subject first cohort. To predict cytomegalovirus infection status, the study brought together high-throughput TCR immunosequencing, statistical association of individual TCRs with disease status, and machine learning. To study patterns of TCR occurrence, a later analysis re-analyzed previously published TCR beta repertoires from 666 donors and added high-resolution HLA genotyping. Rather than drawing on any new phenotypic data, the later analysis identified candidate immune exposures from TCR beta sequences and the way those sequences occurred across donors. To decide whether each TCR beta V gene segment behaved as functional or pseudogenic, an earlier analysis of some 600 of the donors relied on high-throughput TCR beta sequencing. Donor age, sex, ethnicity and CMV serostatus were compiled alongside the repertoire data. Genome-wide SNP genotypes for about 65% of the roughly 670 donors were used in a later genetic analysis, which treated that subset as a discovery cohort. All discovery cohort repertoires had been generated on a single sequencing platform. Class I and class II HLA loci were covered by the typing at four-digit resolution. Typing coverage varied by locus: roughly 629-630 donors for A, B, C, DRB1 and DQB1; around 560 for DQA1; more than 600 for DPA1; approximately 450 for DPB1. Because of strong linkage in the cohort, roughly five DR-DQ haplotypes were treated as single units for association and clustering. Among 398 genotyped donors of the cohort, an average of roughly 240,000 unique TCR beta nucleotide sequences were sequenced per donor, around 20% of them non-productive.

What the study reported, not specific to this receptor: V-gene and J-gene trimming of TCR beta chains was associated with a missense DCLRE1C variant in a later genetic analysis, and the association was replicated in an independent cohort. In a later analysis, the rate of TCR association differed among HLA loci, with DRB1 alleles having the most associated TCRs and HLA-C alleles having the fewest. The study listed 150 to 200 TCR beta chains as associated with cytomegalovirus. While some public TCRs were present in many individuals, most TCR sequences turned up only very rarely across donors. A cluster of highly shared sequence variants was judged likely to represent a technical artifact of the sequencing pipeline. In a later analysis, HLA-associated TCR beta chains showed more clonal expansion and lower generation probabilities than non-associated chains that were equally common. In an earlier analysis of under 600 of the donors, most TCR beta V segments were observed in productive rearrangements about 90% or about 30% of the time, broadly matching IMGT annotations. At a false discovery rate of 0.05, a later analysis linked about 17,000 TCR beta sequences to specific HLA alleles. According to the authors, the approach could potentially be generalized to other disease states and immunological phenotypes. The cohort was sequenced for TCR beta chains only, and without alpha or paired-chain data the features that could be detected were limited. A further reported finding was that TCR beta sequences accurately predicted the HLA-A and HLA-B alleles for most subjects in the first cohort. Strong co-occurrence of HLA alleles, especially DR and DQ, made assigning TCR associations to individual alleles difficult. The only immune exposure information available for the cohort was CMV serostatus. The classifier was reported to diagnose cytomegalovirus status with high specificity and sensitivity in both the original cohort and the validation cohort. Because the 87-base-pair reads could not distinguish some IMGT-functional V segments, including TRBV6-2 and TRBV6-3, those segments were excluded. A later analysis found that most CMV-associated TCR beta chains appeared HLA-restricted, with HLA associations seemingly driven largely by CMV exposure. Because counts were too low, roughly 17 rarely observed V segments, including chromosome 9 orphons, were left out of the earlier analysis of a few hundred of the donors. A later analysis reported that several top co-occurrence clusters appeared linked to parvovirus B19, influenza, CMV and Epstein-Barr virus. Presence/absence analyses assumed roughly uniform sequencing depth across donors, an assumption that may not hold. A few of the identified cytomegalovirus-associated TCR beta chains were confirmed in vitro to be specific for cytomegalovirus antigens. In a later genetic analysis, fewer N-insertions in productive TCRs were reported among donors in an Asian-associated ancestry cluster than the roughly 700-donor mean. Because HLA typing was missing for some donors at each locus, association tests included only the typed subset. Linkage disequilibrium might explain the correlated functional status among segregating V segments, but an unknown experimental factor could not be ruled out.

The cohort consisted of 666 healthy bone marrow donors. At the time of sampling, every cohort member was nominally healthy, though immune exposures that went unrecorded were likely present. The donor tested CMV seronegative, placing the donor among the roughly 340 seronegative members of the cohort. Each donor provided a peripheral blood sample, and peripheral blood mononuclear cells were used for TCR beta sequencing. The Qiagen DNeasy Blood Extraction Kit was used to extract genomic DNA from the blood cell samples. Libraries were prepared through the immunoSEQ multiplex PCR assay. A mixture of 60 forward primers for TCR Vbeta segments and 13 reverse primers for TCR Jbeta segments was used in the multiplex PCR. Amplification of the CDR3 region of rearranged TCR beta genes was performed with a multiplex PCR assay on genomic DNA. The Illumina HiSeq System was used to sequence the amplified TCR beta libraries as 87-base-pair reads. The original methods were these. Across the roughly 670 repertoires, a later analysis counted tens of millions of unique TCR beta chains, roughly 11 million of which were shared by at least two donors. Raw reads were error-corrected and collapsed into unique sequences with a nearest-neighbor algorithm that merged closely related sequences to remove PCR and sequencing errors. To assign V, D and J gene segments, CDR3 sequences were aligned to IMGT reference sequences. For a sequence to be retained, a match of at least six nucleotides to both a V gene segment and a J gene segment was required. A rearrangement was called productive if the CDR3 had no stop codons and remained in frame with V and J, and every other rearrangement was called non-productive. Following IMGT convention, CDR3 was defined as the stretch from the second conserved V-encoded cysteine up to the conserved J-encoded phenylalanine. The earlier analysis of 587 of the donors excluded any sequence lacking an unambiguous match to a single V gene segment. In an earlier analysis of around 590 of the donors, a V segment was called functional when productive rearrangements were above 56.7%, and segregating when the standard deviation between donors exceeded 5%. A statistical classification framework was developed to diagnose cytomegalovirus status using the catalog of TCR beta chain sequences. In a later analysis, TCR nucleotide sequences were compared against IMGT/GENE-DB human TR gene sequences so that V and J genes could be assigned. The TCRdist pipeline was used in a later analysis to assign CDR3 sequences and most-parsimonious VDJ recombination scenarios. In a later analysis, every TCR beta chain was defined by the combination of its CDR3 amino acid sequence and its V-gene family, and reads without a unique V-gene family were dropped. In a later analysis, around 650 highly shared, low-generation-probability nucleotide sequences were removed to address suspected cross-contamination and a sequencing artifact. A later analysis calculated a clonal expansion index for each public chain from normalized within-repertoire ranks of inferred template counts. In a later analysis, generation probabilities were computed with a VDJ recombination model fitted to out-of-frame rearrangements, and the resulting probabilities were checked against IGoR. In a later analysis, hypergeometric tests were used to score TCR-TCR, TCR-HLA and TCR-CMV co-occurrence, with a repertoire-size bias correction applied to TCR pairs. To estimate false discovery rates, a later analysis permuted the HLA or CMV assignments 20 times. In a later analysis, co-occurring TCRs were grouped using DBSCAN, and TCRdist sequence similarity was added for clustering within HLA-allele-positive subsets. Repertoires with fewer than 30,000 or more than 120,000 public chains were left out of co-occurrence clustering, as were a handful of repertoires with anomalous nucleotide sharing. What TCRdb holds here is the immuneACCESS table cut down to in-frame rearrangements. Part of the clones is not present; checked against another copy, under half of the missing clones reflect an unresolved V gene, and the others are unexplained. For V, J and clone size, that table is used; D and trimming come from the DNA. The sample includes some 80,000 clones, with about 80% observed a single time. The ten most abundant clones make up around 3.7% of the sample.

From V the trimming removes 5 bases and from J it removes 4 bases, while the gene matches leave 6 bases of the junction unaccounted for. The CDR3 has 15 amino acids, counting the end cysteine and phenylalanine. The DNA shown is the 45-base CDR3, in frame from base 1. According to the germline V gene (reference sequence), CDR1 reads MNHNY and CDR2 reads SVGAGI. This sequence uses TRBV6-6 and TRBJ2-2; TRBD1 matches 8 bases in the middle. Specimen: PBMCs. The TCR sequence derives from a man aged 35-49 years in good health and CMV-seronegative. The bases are TGTGCCAGCAGTGACAGGGGCGAAGGCACCGGGGAGCTGTTTTTT. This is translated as CASSDRGEGTGELFF.